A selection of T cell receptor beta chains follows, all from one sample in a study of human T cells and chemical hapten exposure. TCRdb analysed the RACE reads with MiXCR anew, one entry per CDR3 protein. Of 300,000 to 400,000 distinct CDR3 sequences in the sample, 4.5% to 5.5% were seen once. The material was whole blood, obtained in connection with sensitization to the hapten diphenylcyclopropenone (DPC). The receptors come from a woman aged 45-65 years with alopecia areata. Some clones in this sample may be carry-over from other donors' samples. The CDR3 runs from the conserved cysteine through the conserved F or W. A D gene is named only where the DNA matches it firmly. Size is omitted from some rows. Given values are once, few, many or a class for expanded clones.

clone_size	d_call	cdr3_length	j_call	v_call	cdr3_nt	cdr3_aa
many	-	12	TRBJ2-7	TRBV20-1	TGCAGTGCTCTGGTCGGGGGCTACGAGCAGTACTTC	CSALVGGYEQYF
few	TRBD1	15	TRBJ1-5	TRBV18	TGTGCCAGCTCGCAGACAGGGATGAACAATCAGCCCCAGCATTTT	CASSQTGMNNQPQHF
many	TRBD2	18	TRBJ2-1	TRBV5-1	TGCGCCAGCAGCTGGGGACTAGCGGAGAGCCTCCCCTACAATGAGCAGTTCTTC	CASSWGLAESLPYNEQFF
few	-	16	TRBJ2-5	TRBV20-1	TGCAGTGCTAGACTCACCCGGGCTAGCGTAACAGAGACCCAGTACTTC	CSARLTRASVTETQYF
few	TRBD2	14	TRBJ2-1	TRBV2	TGTGCCAGCAGTGAGCGGGGGGGCATCCATGAGCAGTTCTTC	CASSERGGIHEQFF
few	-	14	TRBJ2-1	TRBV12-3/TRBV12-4	TGTGCCAGCAGTTTCCAGGATGTACCCAATGAGCAGTTCTTC	CASSFQDVPNEQFF
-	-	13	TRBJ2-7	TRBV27	TGTGCCAGCAGCCGGAAGGTCCCCTACGAGCAGTACTTC	CASSRKVPYEQYF
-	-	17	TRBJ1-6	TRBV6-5	TGTGCCAGCAGAGCGGGAAGGGGGAGCTCCTATAATTCACCCCTCCACTTT	CASRAGRGSSYNSPLHF
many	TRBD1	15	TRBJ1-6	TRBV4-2	TGTGCCAGCAGCCAGCAGACAGGGTTGGATTCACCCCTCCACTTT	CASSQQTGLDSPLHF
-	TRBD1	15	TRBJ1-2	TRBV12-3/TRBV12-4	TGTGCCAGCAGTTCCCCTGGGACAGGGGGCCTTGGCTACACCTTC	CASSSPGTGGLGYTF
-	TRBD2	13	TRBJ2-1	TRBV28	TGTGCCAGCCTGTTAGCGGGAGGGGATGAGCAGTTCTTC	CASLLAGGDEQFF
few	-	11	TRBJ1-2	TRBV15	TGTGCCACCAGCCCGGGCTATGGCTACACCTTC	CATSPGYGYTF
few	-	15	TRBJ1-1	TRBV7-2	TGTGCCAGCAGCTTAGCGATCGGAAGGAACACTGAAGCTTTCTTT	CASSLAIGRNTEAFF
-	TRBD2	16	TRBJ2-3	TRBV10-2	TGCGCCAGCAGTGAGTCGAATCGGCTAGCGGGGGATACGCAGTATTTT	CASSESNRLAGDTQYF
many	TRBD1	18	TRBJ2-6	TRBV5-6	TGTGCCAGCAGCTCTTCCGGGACAGGGGTGGCTGGGGCCAACGTCCTGACTTTC	CASSSSGTGVAGANVLTF
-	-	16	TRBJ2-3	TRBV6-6	TGTGCCAGCAGCAACCCGACAGGAGCTAGCACAGATACGCAGTATTTT	CASSNPTGASTDTQYF
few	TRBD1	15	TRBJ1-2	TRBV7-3	TGTGCCAGCAGCCAACGGCCAGGGGGAAACTATGGCTACACCTTC	CASSQRPGGNYGYTF
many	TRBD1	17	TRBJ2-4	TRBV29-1	TGCAGCGTTGTTCCGGGACAGGGTGAGGGAGCCAAAAACATTCAGTACTTC	CSVVPGQGEGAKNIQYF
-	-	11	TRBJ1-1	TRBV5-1	TGCGCCAGCAGCTTAGAGGAAGAAGCTTTCTTT	CASSLEEEAFF
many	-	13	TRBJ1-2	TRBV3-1	TGCGCCAGCAGCCAGGACGGAGCCTATGGCTACACCTTC	CASSQDGAYGYTF
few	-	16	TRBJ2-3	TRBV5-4	TGTGCCAGCAGCTTGGTGGGAGTGACTAGCACAGATACGCAGTATTTT	CASSLVGVTSTDTQYF
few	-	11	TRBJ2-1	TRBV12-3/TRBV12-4	TGTGCCAGCAGTCGCGGGGAAGAGCAGTTCTTC	CASSRGEEQFF
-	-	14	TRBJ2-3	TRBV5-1	TGCGCCAGCAATGAGGGAAGGCTCACAGATACGCAGTATTTT	CASNEGRLTDTQYF
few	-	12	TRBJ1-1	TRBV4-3	TGCGCCAGCAGCCAGGCCGGAGGTGAAGCTTTCTTT	CASSQAGGEAFF
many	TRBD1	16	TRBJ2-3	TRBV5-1	TGCGCCAGCAGCTGGACAGGGTCAGCGGGCACAGATACGCAGTATTTT	CASSWTGSAGTDTQYF
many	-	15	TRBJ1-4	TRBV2	TGTGCCAGCAGTGAAACTGGGGCAATTAATGAAAAACTGTTTTTT	CASSETGAINEKLFF
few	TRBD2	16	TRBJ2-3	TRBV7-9	TGTGCCAGCAGCTTATTTTTGCGGGGGGGCACAGATACGCAGTATTTT	CASSLFLRGGTDTQYF
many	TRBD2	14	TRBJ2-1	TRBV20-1	TGCAGTGCTGGGACCGGGACTAGTTATAATGAGCAGTTCTTC	CSAGTGTSYNEQFF
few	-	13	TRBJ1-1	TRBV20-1	TGCAGTGCTAGCGACAGGAGGGGAACTGAAGCTTTCTTT	CSASDRRGTEAFF
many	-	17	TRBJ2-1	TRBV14	TGTGCCAGCAGCCAAATAGGAACTTATGGGGCCTACAATGAGCAGTTCTTC	CASSQIGTYGAYNEQFF
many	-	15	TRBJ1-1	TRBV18	TGTGCCAGCTCACTCACGAGTTGGGCGAACACTGAAGCTTTCTTT	CASSLTSWANTEAFF
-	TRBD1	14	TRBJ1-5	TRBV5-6	TGTGCCAGCAGTCACGGGACAGAGTATCAGCCCCAGCATTTT	CASSHGTEYQPQHF
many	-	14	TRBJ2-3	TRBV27	TGTGCCAGCAGTTTATTGGGTGACACAGATACGCAGTATTTT	CASSLLGDTDTQYF
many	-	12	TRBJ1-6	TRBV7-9	TGTGCCAGCAGCAGCCAAAATTCACCCCTCCACTTT	CASSSQNSPLHF
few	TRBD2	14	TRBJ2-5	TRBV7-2	TGTGCCAGCGCCCCGCAGGGAGGGCCCCAGACCCAGTACTTC	CASAPQGGPQTQYF
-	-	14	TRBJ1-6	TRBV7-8	TGTGCCAGCAGCCTAGGACAAATCGGCTCACCCCTCCACTTT	CASSLGQIGSPLHF
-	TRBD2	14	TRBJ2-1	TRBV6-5	TGTGCCAGCACCCTAGCGGGAGGTCACAATGAGCAGTTCTTC	CASTLAGGHNEQFF
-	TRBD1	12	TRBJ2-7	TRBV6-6	TGTGCCAGCAGGGACAGGGTCCTCGAGCAGTACTTC	CASRDRVLEQYF
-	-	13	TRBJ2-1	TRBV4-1	TGCGCCAGCAGCCAAGTGAACGGGTATGAGCAGTTCTTC	CASSQVNGYEQFF
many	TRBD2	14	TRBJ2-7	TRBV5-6	TGTGCCAGCAGCAAACCGGGACTAGCGGCAGAGCAGTACTTC	CASSKPGLAAEQYF
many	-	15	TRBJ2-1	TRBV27	TGTGCCAGCAGCCACGAGGGGCCCTCCTACAATGAGCAGTTCTTC	CASSHEGPSYNEQFF
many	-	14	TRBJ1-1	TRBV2	TGTGCCAGCAGTGTCGGGAGGCAGGACACTGAAGCTTTCTTT	CASSVGRQDTEAFF
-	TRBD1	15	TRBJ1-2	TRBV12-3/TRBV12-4	TGTGCCAGCAGTATGGGACAGGGGATTTCCTATGGCTACACCTTC	CASSMGQGISYGYTF
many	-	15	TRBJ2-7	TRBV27	TGTGCCAGCTTCGGACCGGGACGTCACTCCTACGAGCAGTACTTC	CASFGPGRHSYEQYF
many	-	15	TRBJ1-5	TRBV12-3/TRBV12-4	TGTGCCAGCAGTTTGGTTGGGGGTAGCAATCAGCCCCAGCATTTT	CASSLVGGSNQPQHF
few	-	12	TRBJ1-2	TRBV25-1	TGTGCCAGCAGGACAGGAGGTAGTGGCTACACCTTC	CASRTGGSGYTF
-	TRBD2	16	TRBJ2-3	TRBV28	TGTGCCAGCAGTCTCCGGGCTAGCGGGAGTTTCGATACGCAGTATTTT	CASSLRASGSFDTQYF
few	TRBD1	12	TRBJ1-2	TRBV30	TGTGCCTGGAGTAACAGGGGTTATGGCTACACCTTC	CAWSNRGYGYTF
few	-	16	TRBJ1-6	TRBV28	TGTGCCAGCACCCTATTTCAGTCCTCCTATAATTCACCCCTCCACTTT	CASTLFQSSYNSPLHF
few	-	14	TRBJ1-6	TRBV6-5	TGTGCCAGCAGTTACTCAGTACAGAATTCACCCCTCCACTTT	CASSYSVQNSPLHF